This T cell receptor beta chain was profiled in a study of blood T cell repertoires in COVID-19 (dated by TCRdb to 2020 to 2022). With respect to the entire study: Samples from collaborators originated in the United States, Italy and Spain and spanned both the acute and convalescent phases of COVID-19. The prospective study material was composed of cDNA or gDNA derived from T cells, B-cell-depleted T cells, or PBMCs. The dataset comprised deeply sampled blood TCRbeta repertoires from subjects exposed to, actively infected with, or recovered from COVID-19. Samples were obtained from the ongoing ImmuneRACE study (first 160 participants) and from 1,254 subjects provided by 6 global collaborators. The sample metadata nearly always contained a de-identified subject ID, COVID-19 status, age in years and sex. Where available, HLA class I and class II types were taken from metadata supplied by the sample provider and were not determined by assay-based typing. The repertoires were made available in a free public database intended to serve as a resource for research on the immune response to SARS-CoV-2.

A distance of 17 bases separates the germline ends of V and J, which lose 7 bases and 0 bases respectively. Including the terminal cysteine and phenylalanine, the CDR3 comprises 17 residues. This entry keeps only the CDR3 DNA: 51 bases, framed from base 1. CDR1 SGHRS and CDR2 YFSETQ were looked up in the germline V gene. Each collaborating institution followed its own protocols to collect whole blood in K2EDTA tubes. For TCRbeta analysis, collaborators shipped samples as frozen whole blood, isolated PBMCs, or DNA extracted from either of those sample types. About this clone itself: Which antigen it targets is not known. No qualities accompany the bases; no much larger clone lies one base away.

Overall study results and their limits: How much clinical and demographic metadata was included differed by source and by participant, and the metadata was provided uncurated.

The immunoSEQ Assay, a bias-controlled multiplex PCR, was used to amplify TCRbeta CDR3 regions from genomic DNA. The source study handled its data this way. Nucleated cell counts per sample were estimated from amplification of reference gene primers within the assay. To quantify the absolute abundance of each unique TCRbeta CDR3 rearrangement, sequence reads were collapsed and filtered. Productive Simpson clonality was computed per sample as the square root of Simpson's diversity index over productive rearrangements. TCRdb carries this immuneACCESS record with in-frame sequences only. Its versions omit some clonotypes, under half of them owing to an unresolved V gene in the studies checked, with the rest unexplained. The DNA gave D and trimming, while V, J and clone size come from that table. The sample table shows around 100,000 clones, and approximately 80% are seen once. Clones ranked in the top ten supply 4% to 5.5% of the sample.

The source is a human donor in a cohort sampled during active COVID-19. The chain links TRBV5-1 with TRBJ2-6; TRBD1 is perhaps the D gene, given 6 matching bases. What was sequenced was peripheral blood. Here is the DNA: TGCGCCAGCGCGGTGGCCACAGGGAGCTCTGGGGCCAACGTCCTGACTTTC. The encoded protein is CASAVATGSSGANVLTF.